This TCR beta chain was identified in a study of OX40 agonist ivuxolimab in advanced cancers. Regarding the complete study: Ivuxolimab was an agonistic, fully human IgG2 monoclonal antibody directed against OX40 (CD134), a costimulatory receptor. Partial responses were achieved by three dose-escalation patients, of whom one had hepatocellular carcinoma and two had cutaneous melanoma. Prior anti-PD-1, anti-PD-L1 or anti-CTLA-4 therapy was permitted, and 40% of dose-escalation patients had received checkpoint inhibitors. In the dose-escalation cohort, 70% to 85% of patients were male, and the mean age was roughly 60 years, with a range of roughly 20 to 79. The paper reports the monotherapy dose-escalation portion (N of about 54 patients) of the phase I ivuxolimab trial. The purpose of peripheral TCRbeta sequencing was to test whether ivuxolimab changed TCR sequence diversity and led to clonal T-cell expansion. Among the roughly 54 dose-escalation patients, some 20 had hepatocellular carcinoma, some 15 melanoma, 9 renal cell carcinoma and 9 head and neck cancer. Intravenous ivuxolimab was administered to patients every 2 weeks at six dose levels: 0.01, 0.1, 0.3, 1.5, 3 and 10 mg/kg.

Broad study findings and their caveats: Low levels of normalized T-cell clonal expansion were also shown by some nonresponding patients. After ivuxolimab, more expanded clones were found on average in CD8+ T cells than in CD4+ T cells. In the 0.1-3.0 mg/kg groups, partial responders had among the lowest normalized peripheral clonal expansion, particularly in CD8+ T cells. At doses of 0.1 to 3.0 mg/kg, clonal expansion of both CD4+ and CD8+ T cells in blood was seen between baseline and week 6. Which antigens the clonally expanded peripheral T cells were specific for was not determined.

Genomic DNA was isolated from the sorted cells so that the TCRbeta CDR3 region could be sequenced. The immunoSEQ Assay was used for sequencing of TCRbeta CDR3 regions. The source is immuneACCESS, and TCRdb retained only in-frame sequences with V and J called. Part of the clones is not carried over; for the studies checked, unresolved V genes explain less than half of this, and the remainder is unexplained. The sample table lists around 110,000 clones, over 75% of them with a count of one. The ten top clones hold approximately 0.48% of the sample. V is pruned by 8 bases and J by 1 base, leaving 5 bases of the junction without a gene match. In the germline V gene, CDR1 corresponds to KGHSH and CDR2 to LQKENI. The CDR3 spans 13 residues, from the cysteine through the phenylalanine. Only the CDR3 part of the read is kept: 39 bases, read in frame from the first base. About this clone: The specificity of this receptor is unknown. Base qualities are not at hand, and no much larger clone is one base apart.

The trial excluded patients who had a history of autoimmune disease or were on systemic immunosuppression. Peripheral blood for TCR sequencing was collected from all dose cohorts at baseline, on cycle 4 day 1, and on cycle 7 day 1. Samples came from an open-label, multicenter, first-in-human phase I dose-escalation trial of ivuxolimab. The trial enrolled adults with locally advanced or metastatic head and neck squamous cell, hepatocellular, melanoma or renal cell carcinoma. Before TCR sequencing, CD4+ T cells and CD8+ T cells were sorted from peripheral blood as separate populations. The sequence derives from an adult with an advanced solid tumor such as melanoma, head and neck, liver or kidney cancer. The starting material was CD4+ or CD8+ T cells sorted from blood, obtained in a trial of the OX40 agonist ivuxolimab. The sequence joins TRBV18 to TRBJ2-7; the junction holds 7 bases that match TRBD1. The CDR3 sequence is CASSMGQSYEQYF. The DNA is as follows: TGTGCCAGCAGTATGGGACAGTCCTACGAGCAGTACTTC.